This T cell receptor beta chain was recovered during a study of cytomegalovirus exposure and HLA in healthy donors. Broader study findings: Common viral pathogens were later found to be apparently linked to several of the most significant clusters. Reportedly, TCR beta sequences accurately predicted HLA-A and HLA-B alleles in most subjects.

The PCR employed 60 Vbeta primers together with 13 Jbeta primers. Measured with immunoSEQ multiplex PCR; TCRdb has only the in-frame clones, and not every one. Here the sample spans 100,000 to 150,000 clones, 83% being singletons. The V gene end was trimmed by 2 bases and the J gene end by 3 bases; junction bases not matched to a gene: 17. The CDR3 length is 19 residues. CDR1 is MGHRA, CDR2 YSYEKL, per germline. The table lists this clone with a count of one. The antigen remains undetermined. Sequencing was carried out using PBMCs. The chain recombines TRBV4-1 with TRBJ1-1; 8 bases fit TRBD1. The clonotype comes from a girl aged 2-10 years in good health and CMV-seronegative. The CDR3 coding sequence is TGCGCCAGCAGCCAACGGACAGGGACGGGGCCTAATGATCACACTGAAGCTTTCTTT. This codes for CASSQRTGTGPNDHTEAFF.